Below are 15 T cell receptor beta chains sequenced from a single sample in a study of T cells after yellow fever vaccination. TCRdb called the 5' RACE reads again in MiXCR, with one record for every CDR3 protein. The sample lists approximately 300,000 distinct CDR3 sequences, about 11% occurring once. The sequencing here drew on CD4+ T cells sorted from PBMCs, taken 45 days after the yellow fever booster vaccination. The receptors originated from a man younger than 35 who received the YFV17D yellow fever vaccine.

The chain uses TRBV7-2 and TRBJ2-2, with D possibly matching TRBD1 (5 bases). With 0 bases removed from V and 3 bases from J, the gap between germline ends came to 8 bases. CDR3 length: 15 residues. Germline loops: CDR1 SGHTA, CDR2 FQGNSA. CDR3 nucleotide sequence: TGTGCCAGCAGCTTAGCAGGGGTGCACACCGGGGAGCTGTTTTTT. Its translation is CASSLAGVHTGELFF.

To note about this clonotype: Compared with germline, one end of the junction differs, possibly owing to a read error. As DNA, the CDR3 is TGTGCCAGCAGCCCTGGACAGGCCGTGCCGAACTTC. Translation: CASSPGQAVPNF. V is TRBV3-1 and J is TRBJ2-7; TRBD1 aligns across 7 bases. The CDR3 sequence is 12 residues long. The germline V gene has CDR1 LGHDT and CDR2 YNNKEL (reference sequence).

V is TRBV7-9 and J is TRBJ1-5; D is ambiguous. This CDR3 comprises 12 residues. Trimming pared 8 bases from V and 3 bases from J, leaving 8 bases between. Germline V gene sequence: CDR1 SEHNR, CDR2 FQNEAQ (reference sequence). The CDR3 DNA reads TGTGCCAGCGGAGGGAACAATCAGCCCCAGCATTTT. This gives the protein CASGGNNQPQHF.

This clonotype was seen a handful of times. The rearrangement uses TRBV3-1 and TRBJ2-5; perhaps TRBD2 as D (6 bases). Germline CDR1 reads LGHDT; CDR2 reads YNNKEL (reference sequence). The CDR3 spans 14 residues. Deletions cut 3 bases from V and 2 bases from J, with 10 bases between. The chain's CDR3 is CASSQGGRQETQYF. CDR3 nucleotide sequence: TGTGCCAGCAGCCAGGGAGGCAGACAAGAGACCCAGTACTTC.

Many counts were recorded for this clonotype. The chain employs TRBV7-6 and TRBJ2-7; 11 bases align to TRBD2. The CDR3 consists of 16 residues. The junction had 8 bases not matched to a gene; V was cut back by 4 bases and J by 3 bases. Germline values: CDR1 SGHVS, CDR2 FNYEAQ. In DNA form, the CDR3 reads TGTGCCAGCAGCTCCAAACTAGCGGGGGCTCACTACGAGCAGTACGTC. Protein sequence: CASSSKLAGAHYEQYV.

The chain combines TRBV20-1 with TRBJ2-7; TRBD1 matches at 8 bases. V dropped 5 bases and J dropped 5; count of bases not matched to a gene: 11. This CDR3 comprises 14 residues. Germline V gives CDR1 DFQATT, CDR2 SNEGSKA (reference sequence). The CDR3 sequence is CSAYPGTGVNEQYF. The CDR3 region has the DNA TGCAGTGCTTATCCCGGGACAGGCGTTAACGAGCAGTACTTC.

The chain couples TRBV3-1 to TRBJ2-5; 14 positions agree with TRBD2. Germline assignment: CDR1 LGHDT and CDR2 YNNKEL (reference sequence). Trimming took 4 bases from V and 4 from J; bases not matched to a gene: 5. The CDR3 loop spans 16 amino acids. The CDR3: CASSRTGTSGGETQYF. In DNA, the CDR3 is TGTGCCAGCAGCCGCACCGGGACTAGCGGGGGAGAGACCCAGTACTTC.

This clonotype was detected only a few times. V and J are TRBV27 and TRBJ2-3; D unclear. CDR1 is MNHEY and CDR2 is SMNVEV in the germline V gene (reference sequence). The CDR3 is 15 residues long. Trimming cost V 3 bases and J 5 bases, with 15 bases left between them. For the CDR3, the DNA is TGTGCCAGCAGTTTTAGACCCGAATGGATAGATACGCAGTATTTT. Amino acids: CASSFRPEWIDTQYF.

This clonotype occurred a few times. The genes are TRBV6-2 or TRBV6-3 and TRBJ2-5; TRBD2 matches 7 bases. The CDR3 loop spans 14 amino acids. Looked up from germline, CDR1 is MNHEY and CDR2 is SVGEGT. The V gene end was trimmed by 6 bases and the J gene end by 1 base; junction bases not matched to a gene: 5. CDR3 in amino acids: CASRGRLAQETQYF. CDR3 DNA: TGTGCCAGCAGGGGAAGACTAGCCCAAGAGACCCAGTACTTC.

In its sample, this clonotype was seen a few times. J is TRBJ1-6 and V is TRBV11-2; maybe TRBD1 (6 bases). Per the germline V gene, CDR1 is SGHAT and CDR2 is FQNNGV. Between the trimmed V and J ends, which lost 4 bases and 11 bases, there was a span of 18 bases. The CDR3 extends over 15 amino acids. This CDR3 reads CASSSPRGRTPPLHF. The CDR3 bases are TGTGCCAGCAGCTCCCCCAGGGGACGTACGCCACCCCTCCACTTT.

The rearrangement links TRBV6-2 or TRBV6-3 to TRBJ2-1; 11 positions match TRBD2. Germline CDR1 is MNHEY and CDR2 is SVGEGT. Trimming removed 6 bases from V and 4 bases from J; junction bases left unmatched: 11. This CDR3 comprises 17 residues. In DNA, the CDR3 is TGTGCCAGCAGCCAGAGGCTAGCGGGGGGCTGGTACAATGAGCAGTTCTTC. As protein: CASSQRLAGGWYNEQFF.

This rearrangement joins TRBV25-1 to TRBJ2-1; 8 bases agree with TRBD1. CDR1 and CDR2 (germline): MGHDK, SYGVNS. The V and J ends lost 4 bases and 5 bases, in that order; junction bases with no gene match: 7. There are 15 residues in the CDR3. CDR3 amino acids: CASSGTGSMDNEQFF. The CDR3 DNA sequence: TGTGCCAGCAGTGGGACAGGGTCGATGGACAATGAGCAGTTCTTC.

This clonotype was observed at least ten times. V is TRBV7-3 and J is TRBJ2-3; maybe TRBD1 (6 bases). From germline, CDR1 is SGHTA and CDR2 FQGTGA. This CDR3 has 13 amino acids. Trimming removed 5 bases at V and 4 bases at J, with 10 bases between. CDR3 region: CASSTRQADTQYF. The DNA of the CDR3 is TGTGCCAGCAGCACCCGACAGGCAGATACGCAGTATTTT.

CDR3 protein: CASSTQGLNTEAFF. The DNA of the CDR3 is TGTGCCAGCAGCACACAGGGGCTAAACACTGAAGCTTTCTTT. V gene TRBV7-2 combines with J gene TRBJ1-1, with 7 bases lining up with TRBD1. From germline, CDR1 is SGHTA and CDR2 FQGNSA. This CDR3 contains 14 residues. Unmatched junction bases numbered 5, after V lost 5 bases and J lost 2 bases.

The chain recombines TRBV6-5 with TRBJ2-7, with 8 bases matching TRBD1. The length of the CDR3 is 14 residues. The trim removed 2 bases at V and 7 bases at J, leaving 7 bases unmatched. Per germline, CDR1 MNHEY and CDR2 SVGAGI. CDR3 loop: CASSYRVGQGEQYF. The CDR3 DNA sequence: TGTGCCAGCAGTTACCGTGTAGGACAGGGAGAGCAGTACTTC.